Included here is one T cell receptor beta chain sequence, with context. The data were obtained in a study of blood T cell repertoires in COVID-19. As for the study in general: In each case, the material was cDNA or gDNA derived from T cells, B-cell-depleted T cells, or PBMCs.

The CDR3 totals 14 residues. Deletions cut 7 bases from V and 5 bases from J, with 14 bases between. Per germline, CDR1 LNHDA and CDR2 SQIVND (reference sequence). Participants had their cohort set by participant-reported clinical history. Resolution of symptoms, clearance, or two negative PCRs was present in recovered Cohort 3 donors. This table comes from immunoSEQ multiplex PCR, and its TCRdb copy is limited to in-frame clones, with some not included. The data hold about 400,000 clones, with over 85% observed a single time. Source material: PBMCs or T cells enriched from blood (not recorded which). The TCR originated in a woman in her 30s who had recovered from COVID-19. V and J are TRBV19 and TRBJ1-4; D call uncertain. CDR3 sequence (DNA): TGTGCCAGTACGAATCTGGGAGGGAATGAAAAACTGTTTTTT. Residues: CASTNLGGNEKLFF. Full variable domain (missing parts from reference TRBV19 and TRBJ1-4): DGGITQSPKYLFRKEGQNVTLSCEQNLNHDAMYWYRQDPGQGLRLIYYSQIVNDFQKGDIAEGYSVSREKKESFPLTVTSAQKNPTAFYLCASTNLGGNEKLFFGSGTQLSVL.